This TCR beta chain was found in a study of technical replicates of blood from a handful of donors. Germline CDR1 reads LNHDA; CDR2 reads SQIVND (reference sequence). With 5 bases removed from V and 14 bases from J, the gap between germline ends came to 21 bases. CDR3 size: 14 residues. Repertoires were generated with immunoSEQ multiplex PCR, while TCRdb's copy carries only in-frame clones and drops some. The sample includes some 83,000 clones, 85% to 95% of them seen just once. The chain has TRBV19 and TRBJ1-4, with TRBD1 as a possible D gene (6 bases). This receptor was obtained from a human donor in good health. The sample taken for sequencing was T cells isolated from PBMCs. The CDR3 DNA reads as TGTGCCAGTAGTCTACGGACAGATCCGTGGATTCTGTTTTTT. Its translation is CASSLRTDPWILFF.